The 20 T cell receptor beta chains in this list originate from one sample, sequenced in a study of blood T cell repertoires in COVID-19. Assay used: immunoSEQ multiplex PCR; TCRdb lists only in-frame clones, some missing. Among about 270,000 clones listed, about 82% were seen once. Specimen: PBMCs or T cells enriched from blood (not recorded which). These receptors all come from a woman aged 45-65 years with acute COVID-19.

This clone was detected once. The chain carries TRBV23-1 and TRBJ1-2; D unclear. TRBV23-1 is an ORF; its function is uncertain. CDR3 length equals 12 residues. With 8 bases removed from V and 8 bases from J, the gap between germline ends came to 15 bases. The CDR3 DNA follows: TGCGCCAGCCCCCGGGGAGGGAGGGGCTACACCTTC. Residues: CASPRGGRGYTF.

This clone was detected once. V is TRBV30 and J is TRBJ2-7; 9 positions agree with TRBD1. CDR3 size: 14 residues. With 3 bases clipped from V and 7 bases from J, the junction kept 10 bases outside the gene matches. The germline V gene has CDR1 GTSNPN and CDR2 SVGIG (reference sequence). DNA for the CDR3: TGTGCCTGGAGGCGCGTGGGACAGGGAGGGGAGCAGTACTTC. Translated: CAWRRVGQGGEQYF.

The chain uses TRBV10-1 and TRBJ2-1, with no clear D. Germline CDR1 WNHNN, CDR2 SYGVQD (reference sequence). V was pared by 11 bases and J by 4 bases, with 15 bases between. The CDR3 loop spans 13 amino acids. CDR3 sequence reads: CAHRMDHYNEQFF. The CDR3 DNA is TGCGCCCACAGAATGGATCATTACAATGAGCAGTTCTTC.

The genes are TRBV11-1 and TRBJ2-5, with D perhaps matching TRBD1 (6 bases). The CDR3 runs 14 residues. The germline gives CDR1 SGHAT, CDR2 FQDESV (reference sequence). V was pared by 7 bases and J by 0 bases, with 12 bases between. CDR3 nucleotides: TGTGCCAGCACCGATGGACAGCACCAAGAGACCCAGTACTTC. Its translation is CASTDGQHQETQYF.

The V gene is TRBV9, the J gene TRBJ2-7; a weak D match, TRBD1 (5 bases). V was shortened by 0 bases and J by 3 bases, with 10 bases between the two germline ends. The CDR3 is 14 amino acids. Per the germline V gene, CDR1 is SGDLS and CDR2 is YYNGEE. The CDR3 DNA is TGTGCCAGCAGCGTAGGTCCAGGGAACTACGAGCAGTACTTC. Translated: CASSVGPGNYEQYF.

CDR3 loop: CSVAEGVFQPQHF. CDR3 coding DNA: TGCAGCGTTGCGGAGGGAGTATTTCAGCCCCAGCATTTT. This rearrangement joins TRBV29-1 to TRBJ1-5; D unclear. The CDR3 contains 13 residues. Germline lookup yields CDR1 SQVTM and CDR2 ANQGSEA. Trimming removed 4 bases at V and 6 bases at J, with 13 bases between. The full variable domain, rest sourced from reference TRBV29-1 and TRBJ1-5, is SAVISQKPSRDICQRGTSLTIQCQVDSQVTMMFWYRQQPGQSLTLIATANQGSEATYESGFVIDKFPISRPNLTFSTLTVSNMSPEDSSIYLCSVAEGVFQPQHFGDGTRLSIL.

The chain combines TRBV3-1 (or the pseudogene TRBV3-2) with TRBJ1-6; TRBD1 matches at 9 bases. J was trimmed by 5 bases and V by 4 bases; bases with no gene match: 3. Germline V gene sequence: CDR1 LGHDT, CDR2 YNNKEL (reference sequence). This CDR3 is built from 15 residues. The CDR3 nucleotides are TGTGCCAGCAGCCGCCGGGACAGGGATAATTCACCCCTCCACTTT. This gives the protein CASSRRDRDNSPLHF.

This chain uses TRBV25-1 with TRBJ2-7; D unresolved. Germline V lookup: CDR1 MGHDK, CDR2 SYGVNS. CDR3 size: 15 residues. The V and J ends lost 2 bases and 4 bases respectively, with 15 bases between them. CDR3 nucleotides: TGTGCCAGCAGTGAAGGTAGCAGTTTTAGGTACGAGCAGTACTTC. Translation gives CASSEGSSFRYEQYF.

This chain joins TRBV29-1 and TRBJ1-2; 9 positions match TRBD1. V dropped 7 bases and J dropped 4; count of bases not matched to a gene: 10. The CDR3 length is 14 residues. Germline V gives CDR1 SQVTM, CDR2 ANQGSEA. The CDR3 region has the DNA TGCAGCGACCGCCGGGACAGGGCGGCCTATGGCTACACCTTC. Encoded protein: CSDRRDRAAYGYTF.

This clone is a singleton in its sample. The V and J genes are TRBV14 and TRBJ2-3; TRBD2 aligns across 9 bases. From germline, CDR1 is SGHDN and CDR2 FVKESK. After removal of 3 bases from V and 12 bases from J, the junction contained 7 bases not matched to a gene. This CDR3 spans 13 amino acids. In DNA, the CDR3 is TGTGCCAGCAGCCAGTCTAGTAGCGGGGGCCAGTATTTT. Translation gives CASSQSSSGGQYF.

V usage is TRBV21-1 and J usage is TRBJ2-1; the DNA was not compared with TRBD2, the D call given in the table. TRBV21-1 is a recognized pseudogene. The CDR3 runs to 16 residues. The CDR3 nucleotides read TGTGCCAGCAGCAAAGCGAAAGAGCGGGATTACAATGAGCAGTTCTTC. Protein sequence: CASSKAKERDYNEQFF.

This sequence joins TRBV27 and TRBJ1-2, with D perhaps TRBD1 (5 bases). The V end was cut by 7 bases, the J end by 4 bases, with 16 bases between. This CDR3 is 14 amino acids long. Germline CDR1 and CDR2: MNHEY and SMNVEV (reference sequence). The CDR3, as DNA: TGTGCCAGCAAAGGGGCCGCCCTAGGCTATGGCTACACCTTC. It is translated as CASKGAALGYGYTF.

The chain employs TRBV6-6 and TRBJ2-7; 12 bases match TRBD1. The CDR3 has 15 residues. Per the germline V gene, CDR1 is MNHNY and CDR2 is SVGAGI (reference sequence). Trimming took 7 bases from V and 4 from J; bases not matched to a gene: 8. In DNA, the CDR3 is TGTGCCAGCACCAAAGGGACAGGGGGCGCGTACGAGCAGTACTTC. It is translated as CASTKGTGGAYEQYF.

The rearrangement links TRBV2 to TRBJ1-1; TRBD1 agrees at 7 bases. V lost 6 bases and J lost 6; bases outside the gene matches: 4. The germline V gene encodes CDR1 SNHLY and CDR2 FYNNEI. The CDR3 runs to 12 residues. The CDR3 DNA is TGTGCCAGCAGCAGACAGGGAGCTGAAGCTTTCTTT. Translating it yields CASSRQGAEAFF.

The rearrangement links TRBV27 to TRBJ2-7; a weak D match, TRBD1 (7 bases). The CDR3 sequence is 15 residues long. The germline V and J ends were trimmed by 4 bases and 1 base, with 14 bases remaining between them. Germline V CDR1 and CDR2: MNHEY, SMNVEV (reference sequence). The CDR3 spells CASSSTGAGSYEQYF. CDR3 coding DNA: TGTGCCAGCAGTTCCACAGGGGCGGGGTCCTACGAGCAGTACTTC.

DNA for the CDR3: TGTGCCAGCAGCCCCCGGAATAGCGGGGGGGGTATTGAGTACTTC. Its translation: CASSPRNSGGGIEYF. The chain is built from TRBV7-2 and TRBJ2-7, with 11 bases that match TRBD2. Per germline, CDR1 SGHTA and CDR2 FQGNSA. The V segment lost 5 bases and the J segment 11 bases; nucleotides outside the gene matches: 14. This CDR3 is built from 15 residues.

This clone occurred a few times. Other DNA sequences from this sample encode an identical CDR3 as well. V and J are TRBV3-1 (or the pseudogene TRBV3-2) and TRBJ1-1, with 10 bases matching TRBD1. The ends lost 4 bases at V and 5 bases at J; junction bases unmatched: 4. CDR1 is LGHDT and CDR2 is YNNKEL in the germline V gene (reference sequence). The CDR3 covers 14 residues. The CDR3 DNA sequence: TGTGCCAGCAGCCGCGGACAGGGGGGTACTGAAGCTTTCTTT. This gives the protein CASSRGQGGTEAFF.

This clone was seen a single time. V and J are TRBV3-1 (or the pseudogene TRBV3-2) and TRBJ1-4, with TRBD1 identical over 12 bases. Germline assignment: CDR1 LGHDT and CDR2 YNNKEL (reference sequence). The CDR3 length is 15 residues. V was pared by 4 bases and J by 7 bases, with 4 bases of the junction left unmatched. The CDR3 spells CASSPGTGGSEKLFF. CDR3 DNA sequence: TGTGCCAGCAGCCCAGGGACAGGGGGCTCTGAAAAACTGTTTTTT.

The chain employs TRBV11-3 and TRBJ2-1, with TRBD2 matching 9 bases. The CDR3 runs to 14 residues. Unmatched junction bases numbered 6, after V lost 3 bases and J lost 9 bases. CDR1 is SGHNT, CDR2 YENEEA, per germline. For the CDR3, the DNA is TGTGCCAGCAGCTTGCGGGGGGGAGGGCCTGAGCAGTTCTTC. Encoded protein: CASSLRGGGPEQFF.

In DNA, the CDR3 is TGTGCCAGCAGCGTAGTCTTGAACACTGAAGCTTTCTTT. Its translation: CASSVVLNTEAFF. The chain is built from TRBV9 and TRBJ1-1; D remains unclear. CDR3 length: 13 amino acids. Trimming removed 0 bases at V and 0 bases at J, with 3 bases between. In germline, CDR1 is SGDLS, CDR2 YYNGEE.